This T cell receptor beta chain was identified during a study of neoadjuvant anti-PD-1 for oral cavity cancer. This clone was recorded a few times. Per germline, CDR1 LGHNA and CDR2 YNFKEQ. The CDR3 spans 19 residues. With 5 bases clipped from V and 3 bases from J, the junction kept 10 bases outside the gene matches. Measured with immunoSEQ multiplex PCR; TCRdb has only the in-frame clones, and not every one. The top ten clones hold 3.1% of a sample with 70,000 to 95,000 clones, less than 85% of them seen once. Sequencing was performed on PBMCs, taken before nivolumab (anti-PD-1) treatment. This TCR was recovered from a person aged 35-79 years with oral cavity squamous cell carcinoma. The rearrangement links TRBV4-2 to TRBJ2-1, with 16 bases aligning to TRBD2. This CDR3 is CASSSGTSGRALFYNEQFF. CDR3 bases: TGTGCCAGCAGCTCTGGGACTAGCGGGAGGGCCCTATTCTACAATGAGCAGTTCTTC.